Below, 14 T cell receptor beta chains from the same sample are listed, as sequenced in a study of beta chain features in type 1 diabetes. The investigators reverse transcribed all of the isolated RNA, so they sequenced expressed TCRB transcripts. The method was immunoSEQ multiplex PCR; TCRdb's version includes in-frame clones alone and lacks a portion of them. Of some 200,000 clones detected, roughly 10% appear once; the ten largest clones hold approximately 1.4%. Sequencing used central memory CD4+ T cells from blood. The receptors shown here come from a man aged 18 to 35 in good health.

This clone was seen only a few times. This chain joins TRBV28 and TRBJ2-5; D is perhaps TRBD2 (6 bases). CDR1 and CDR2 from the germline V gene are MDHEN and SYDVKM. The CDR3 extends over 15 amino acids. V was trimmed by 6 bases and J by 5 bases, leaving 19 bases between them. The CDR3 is CASRGLGAGPETQYF. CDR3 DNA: TGTGCCAGCAGGGGTTTGGGCGCGGGGCCTGAGACCCAGTACTTC.

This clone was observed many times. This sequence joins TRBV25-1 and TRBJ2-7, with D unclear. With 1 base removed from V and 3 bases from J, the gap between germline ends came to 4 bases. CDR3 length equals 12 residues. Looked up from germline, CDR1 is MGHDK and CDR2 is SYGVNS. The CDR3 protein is CASSESYYEQYF. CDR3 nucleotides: TGTGCCAGCAGTGAATCTTACTACGAGCAGTACTTC.

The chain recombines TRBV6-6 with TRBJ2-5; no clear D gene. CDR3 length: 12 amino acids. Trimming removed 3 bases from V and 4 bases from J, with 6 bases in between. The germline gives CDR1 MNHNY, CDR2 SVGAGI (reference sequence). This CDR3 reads CASSYPGETQYF. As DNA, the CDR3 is TGTGCCAGCAGTTATCCAGGAGAGACCCAGTACTTC.

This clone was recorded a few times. The CDR3 here is CASSVGPSGNGELFF. CDR3 DNA: TGTGCCAGCAGCGTAGGGCCTAGCGGGAACGGGGAGCTGTTTTTT. This chain links TRBV9 with TRBJ2-2; 9 bases match TRBD2. V trimming: 0 bases; J trimming: 7 bases; junction bases outside the gene matches: 4. This CDR3 spans 15 amino acids. Germline CDR1 SGDLS, CDR2 YYNGEE.

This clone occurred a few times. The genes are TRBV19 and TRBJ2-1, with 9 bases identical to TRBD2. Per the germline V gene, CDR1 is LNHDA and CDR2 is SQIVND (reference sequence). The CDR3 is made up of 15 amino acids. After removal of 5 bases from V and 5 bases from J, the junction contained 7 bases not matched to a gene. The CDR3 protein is CASSPRLAVNNEQFF. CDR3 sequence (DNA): TGTGCCAGTAGTCCCCGACTAGCGGTTAACAATGAGCAGTTCTTC. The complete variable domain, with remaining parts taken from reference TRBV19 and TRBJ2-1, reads DGGITQSPKYLFRKEGQNVTLSCEQNLNHDAMYWYRQDPGQGLRLIYYSQIVNDFQKGDIAEGYSVSREKKESFPLTVTSAQKNPTAFYLCASSPRLAVNNEQFFGPGTRLTVL.

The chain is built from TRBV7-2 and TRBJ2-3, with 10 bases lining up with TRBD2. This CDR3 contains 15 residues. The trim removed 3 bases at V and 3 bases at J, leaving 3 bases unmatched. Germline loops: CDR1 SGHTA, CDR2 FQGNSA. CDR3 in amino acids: CASSFLAGVTDTQYF. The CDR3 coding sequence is TGTGCCAGCAGCTTCCTAGCGGGAGTGACAGATACGCAGTATTTT.

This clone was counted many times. The CDR3 loop reads CASSPEDGFYEQYF. The CDR3 region has the DNA TGTGCCAGCAGCCCCGAGGACGGATTCTACGAGCAGTACTTC. The chain uses TRBV9 and TRBJ2-7; no firm D call. The CDR3 runs to 14 residues. V was shortened by 4 bases and J by 3 bases, with 14 bases between the two germline ends. Germline V gene lookup returns CDR1 SGDLS and CDR2 YYNGEE.

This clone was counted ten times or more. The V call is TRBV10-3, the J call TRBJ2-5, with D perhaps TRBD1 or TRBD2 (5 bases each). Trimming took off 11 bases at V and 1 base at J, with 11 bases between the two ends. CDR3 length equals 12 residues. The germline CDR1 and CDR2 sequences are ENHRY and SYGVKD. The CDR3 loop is CASGTAQETQYF. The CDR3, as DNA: TGTGCCTCGGGGACGGCCCAAGAGACCCAGTACTTC.

CDR3 residues: CASSLEYDGSSYNEQFF. CDR3 sequence (DNA): TGTGCCAGCAGCTTAGAATATGACGGGAGCTCCTACAATGAGCAGTTCTTC. The chain couples TRBV7-8 to TRBJ2-1; possible D gene TRBD2, 6 bases. Trimming took off 1 base at V and 0 bases at J, with 13 bases between the two ends. This CDR3 spans 17 amino acids. CDR1 and CDR2 (germline): SGHVS, FQNEAQ.

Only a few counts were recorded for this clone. This CDR3 reads CASSQDDPASGHYEQYF. For the CDR3, the DNA is TGTGCCAGCAGCCAAGATGATCCGGCTAGCGGCCATTACGAGCAGTACTTC. This chain links TRBV4-2 with TRBJ2-7, with TRBD2 identical over 7 bases. This CDR3 is 17 amino acids long. CDR1 and CDR2 from the germline V gene are LGHNA and YNFKEQ. Trimming at V came to 0 bases and at J to 4 bases, leaving 12 bases not matched to a gene.

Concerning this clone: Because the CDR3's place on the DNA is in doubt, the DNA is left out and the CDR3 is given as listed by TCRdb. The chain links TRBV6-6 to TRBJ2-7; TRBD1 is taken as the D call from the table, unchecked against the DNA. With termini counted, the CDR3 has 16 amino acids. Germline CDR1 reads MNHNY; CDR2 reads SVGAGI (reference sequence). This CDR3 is CASSSSTGMVVYEQYF.

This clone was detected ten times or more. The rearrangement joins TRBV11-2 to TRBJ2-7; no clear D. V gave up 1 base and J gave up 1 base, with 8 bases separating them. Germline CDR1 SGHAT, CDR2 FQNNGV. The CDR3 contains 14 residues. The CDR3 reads CASSLGARSYEQYF. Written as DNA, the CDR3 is TGTGCCAGCAGCTTAGGGGCGAGATCCTACGAGCAGTACTTC.

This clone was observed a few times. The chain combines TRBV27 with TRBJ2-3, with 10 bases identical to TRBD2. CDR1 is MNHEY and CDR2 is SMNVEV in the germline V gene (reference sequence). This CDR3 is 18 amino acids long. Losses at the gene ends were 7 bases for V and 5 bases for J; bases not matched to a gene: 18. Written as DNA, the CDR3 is TGTGCCAGCACCCAGGTAGCGGGAGGCCAGGTTTCGAGAGATACGCAGTATTTT. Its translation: CASTQVAGGQVSRDTQYF.

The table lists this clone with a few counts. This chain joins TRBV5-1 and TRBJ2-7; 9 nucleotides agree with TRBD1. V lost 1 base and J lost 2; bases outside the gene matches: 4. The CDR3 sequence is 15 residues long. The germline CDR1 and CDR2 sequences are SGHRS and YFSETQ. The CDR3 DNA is TGCGCCAGCAGCTTGCAAGGGACAGGGCCCTACGAGCAGTACTTC. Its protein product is CASSLQGTGPYEQYF.